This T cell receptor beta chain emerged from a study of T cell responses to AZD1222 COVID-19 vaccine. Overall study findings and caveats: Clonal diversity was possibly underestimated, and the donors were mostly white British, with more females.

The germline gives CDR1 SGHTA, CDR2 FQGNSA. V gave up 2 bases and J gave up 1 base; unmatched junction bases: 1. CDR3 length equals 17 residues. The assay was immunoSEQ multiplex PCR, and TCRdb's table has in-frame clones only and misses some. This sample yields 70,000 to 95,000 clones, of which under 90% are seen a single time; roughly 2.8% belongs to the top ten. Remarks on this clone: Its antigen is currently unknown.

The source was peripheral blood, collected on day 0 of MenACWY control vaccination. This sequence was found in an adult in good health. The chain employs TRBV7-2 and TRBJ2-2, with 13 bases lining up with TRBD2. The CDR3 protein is CASSLWTSGGNTGELFF. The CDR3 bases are TGTGCCAGCAGCTTATGGACTAGCGGGGGGAACACCGGGGAGCTGTTTTTT.